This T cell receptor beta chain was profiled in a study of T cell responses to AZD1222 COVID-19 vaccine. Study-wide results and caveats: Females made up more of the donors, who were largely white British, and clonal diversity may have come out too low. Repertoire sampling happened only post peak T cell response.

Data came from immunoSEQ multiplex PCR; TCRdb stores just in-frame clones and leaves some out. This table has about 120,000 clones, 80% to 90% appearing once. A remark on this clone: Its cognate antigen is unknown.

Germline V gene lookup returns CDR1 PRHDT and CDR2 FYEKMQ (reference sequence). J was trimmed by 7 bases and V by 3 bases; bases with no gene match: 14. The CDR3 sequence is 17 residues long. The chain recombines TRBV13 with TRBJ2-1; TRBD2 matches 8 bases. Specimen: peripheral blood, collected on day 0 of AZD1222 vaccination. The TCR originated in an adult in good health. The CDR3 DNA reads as TGTGCCAGCAGCTTTTGGCGGGGGGCTACCCGGACGAATGAGCAGTTCTTC. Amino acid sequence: CASSFWRGATRTNEQFF.